These 21 T cell receptor beta chains were sequenced from one sample in a study of human T cells and chemical hapten exposure (dated by TCRdb to the early 2020s). The sample's time point label, decoded: patch test 2, 6 weeks after DPC sensitization. The intended sense of this specimen's treatment or condition label: therapeutic diphenylcyclopropenone sensitization with weekly scalp DPC. Library prep was done by RACE. The instrument given in TCRdb is NextSeq 500. TCRdb trimmed the raw reads at Q25, called clones with MiXCR and kept productive beta chains. Each entry is one CDR3 protein sequence, shown with its most common DNA and genes. The sample table lists a few hundred thousand distinct CDR3 sequences, around 6% of them with a count of one. The ten largest clones capture around 5.8% of the sample. Sample: whole blood, taken in connection with sensitization to the hapten diphenylcyclopropenone (DPC). The receptors shown here come from a woman between 18 and 29 years old with alopecia areata. Some clones in this sample may be carry-over from other donors' samples.

A few counts support this clonotype. One end of the junction fails to match germline, which may point to a read error. The rearrangement uses TRBV5-4 and TRBJ2-3, with 9 bases identical to TRBD1. This CDR3 is 14 amino acids long. Germline V gene sequence: CDR1 SGHNT, CDR2 YYREEE (reference sequence). The CDR3 is CASRLDRGTDTQYF. The CDR3 nucleotides are TGTGCCAGCAGATTGGACAGGGGAACAGATACGCAGTATTTT.

The gene calls are TRBV10-2 and TRBJ2-3; D unclear. The germline CDR1 and CDR2 sequences are WSHSY and SAAADI. Trimming removed 8 bases from V and 10 bases from J, with 4 bases in between. This CDR3 spans 8 amino acids. CDR3 sequence: CASDSQYF. As DNA, the CDR3 is TGCGCCAGCGATTCGCAGTATTTT.

The rearrangement links TRBV5-1 to TRBJ1-2; the D is unclear. Trimming shortened V by 5 bases and J by 3 bases, and 11 bases separated the two germline ends. There are 13 residues in the CDR3. Germline assignment: CDR1 SGHRS and CDR2 YFSETQ. As DNA, the CDR3 is TGCGCCAGCAGGGAAGGCATCGACTATGGCTACACCTTC. Its protein is CASREGIDYGYTF.

This clonotype was seen at least ten times. This rearrangement joins TRBV5-1 to TRBJ1-1, with 7 bases fitting TRBD1. J was trimmed by 6 bases and V by 3 bases; bases with no gene match: 11. The CDR3 extends over 15 amino acids. Germline CDR1 and CDR2: SGHRS and YFSETQ. CDR3 amino acids: CASSSQGTPVAEAFF. The CDR3 DNA reads TGCGCCAGCAGCTCACAGGGGACCCCGGTGGCTGAAGCTTTCTTT.

This clonotype was seen ten or more times. The gene calls are TRBV7-9 and TRBJ2-2; the D gene is possibly TRBD2 (6 bases). The ends were cut back, 5 bases at V and 1 base at J, with 17 bases in the middle. The CDR3 has 17 residues. Per the germline V gene, CDR1 is SEHNR and CDR2 is FQNEAQ (reference sequence). Here the CDR3 DNA reads TGTGCCAGCAGCCTCGTGCGGGGTTTAAAGAACACCGGGGAGCTGTTTTTT. As protein: CASSLVRGLKNTGELFF.

There are a few counts of this clonotype. The chain joins TRBV4-3 to TRBJ1-2, with D tentatively TRBD1 (5 bases). The CDR3 spans 14 residues. Germline V gives CDR1 LGHNA, CDR2 YSLEER. V was cut by 4 bases and J by 4 bases, with 13 bases left in between. The CDR3 DNA sequence: TGCGCCAGCAGCCCGACATTAGGGGCCTATGGCTACACCTTC. Residues: CASSPTLGAYGYTF.

This clonotype was recorded a few times. This sequence joins TRBV12-3 or TRBV12-4 and TRBJ1-1; the D is unclear. V dropped 6 bases and J dropped 1 base, with 12 bases sitting between them. The CDR3 is made up of 14 amino acids. The CDR3 DNA reads as TGTGCCAGCAGGGGCTTTTGGGAGAACACTGAAGCTTTCTTT. It translates to CASRGFWENTEAFF.

This clonotype appeared many times. The V call is TRBV2, the J call TRBJ2-7; the D gene is possibly TRBD2 (6 bases). Per germline, CDR1 SNHLY and CDR2 FYNNEI. V was trimmed by 1 base and J by 3 bases, leaving 16 bases between them. The CDR3 is 16 residues long. In DNA form, the CDR3 reads TGTGCCAGCAGTGAAGGGGACTGGCGGGAAATCTACGAGCAGTACTTC. This gives the protein CASSEGDWREIYEQYF.

The sample holds a few counts of this clonotype. This chain links TRBV6-5 with TRBJ1-5, with 10 bases that match TRBD1. The V gene end was trimmed by 6 bases and the J gene end by 11 bases; junction bases not matched to a gene: 10. Per the germline V gene, CDR1 is MNHEY and CDR2 is SVGAGI. CDR3 length equals 14 residues. Written as DNA, the CDR3 is TGTGCCAGCAGCACCGGGACAGGGGCTCGGGCCCAGCATTTT. This codes for CASSTGTGARAQHF.

DNA of the CDR3: TGCAGCGTTCGGACAGGGCTCGTCGAAGCTTTCTTT. Residues: CSVRTGLVEAFF. The chain combines TRBV29-1 with TRBJ1-1; 8 bases fit TRBD1. The CDR3 has 12 residues. V trimming: 5 bases; J trimming: 8 bases; junction bases outside the gene matches: 7. Per germline, CDR1 SQVTM and CDR2 ANQGSEA.

This clonotype was counted many times. The V call is TRBV7-2, the J call TRBJ2-5; 8 positions agree with TRBD2. Germline lookup yields CDR1 SGHTA and CDR2 FQGNSA. The CDR3 runs to 15 residues. J gave up 0 bases and V 1 base, and 1 base lay outside the gene matches. The DNA for the CDR3 is TGTGCCAGCAGCTTAGGACTAGCGTACCAAGAGACCCAGTACTTC. This sequence encodes CASSLGLAYQETQYF.

The chain combines TRBV5-6 with TRBJ1-6, with a tentative D call TRBD1 (6 bases). Trimming shortened V by 1 base and J by 10 bases, and 15 bases separated the two germline ends. Per germline, CDR1 SGHDT and CDR2 YYEEEE. CDR3 length: 15 amino acids. The CDR3, as DNA: TGTGCCAGCAGCTTGTCCAGGGGCCCTGCGTCACCCCTCCACTTT. Protein: CASSLSRGPASPLHF.

This chain connects TRBV7-8 to TRBJ1-2, with unresolved D. This CDR3 has 13 residues. Trimming took off 5 bases at V and 6 bases at J, with 13 bases between the two ends. Germline assignment: CDR1 SGHVS and CDR2 FQNEAQ. Here the CDR3 reads CASSPPREDGYTF. In DNA form, the CDR3 reads TGTGCCAGCAGCCCGCCGAGAGAGGATGGCTACACCTTC.

In this sample, this clonotype turned up many times. The CDR3 region is CASSFNEGSETQYF. CDR3 DNA sequence: TGCGCCAGCAGCTTTAATGAGGGGTCAGAGACCCAGTACTTC. The rearrangement joins TRBV5-1 to TRBJ2-5, with D possibly called TRBD1 or TRBD2 (5 bases each). V lost 2 bases to trimming and J lost 4 bases, with 12 bases between them. Germline CDR1 is SGHRS and CDR2 is YFSETQ. The CDR3 consists of 14 residues.

This clonotype has at least ten counts. The chain employs TRBV20-1 and TRBJ1-4; D is ambiguous. The length of the CDR3 is 14 residues. Germline CDR1 and CDR2: DFQATT and SNEGSKA (reference sequence). V gave up 5 bases and J gave up 3 bases, with 13 bases separating them. CDR3 amino acids: CSAFKGGSNEKLFF. In nucleotides, the CDR3 is TGCAGTGCTTTTAAAGGCGGGTCTAATGAAAAACTGTTTTTT.

This clonotype was detected only a few times. The gene calls are TRBV5-6 and TRBJ1-6; a possible D gene is TRBD1 (6 bases). Per germline, CDR1 SGHDT and CDR2 YYEEEE. Trimming removed 3 bases from V and 8 bases from J, with 18 bases in between. CDR3 size: 16 residues. Written as DNA, the CDR3 is TGTGCCAGCAGCTGGGGGGGCCCGAGGGCGGATTCACCCCTCCACTTT. Translating it yields CASSWGGPRADSPLHF.

In this sample, this clonotype turned up a few times. The V and J genes are TRBV7-2 and TRBJ2-5; no clear D. Trimming stripped 2 bases from V and 0 bases from J, with 10 bases between. Germline-derived CDR1 and CDR2 are SGHTA and FQGNSA. The CDR3 is made up of 15 amino acids. CDR3 residues: CASSLLYGYQETQYF. In nucleotides, the CDR3 is TGTGCCAGCAGCTTATTGTACGGGTACCAAGAGACCCAGTACTTC.

Many counts were recorded for this clonotype. V is TRBV6-5 and J is TRBJ1-4; D might be TRBD1 (5 bases). The CDR3 has 13 residues. The germline gives CDR1 MNHEY, CDR2 SVGAGI. Trimming shortened V by 6 bases and J by 5 bases, and 10 bases separated the two germline ends. CDR3 nucleotide sequence: TGTGCCAGCAGAGCCGGGACGAATGAAAAACTGTTTTTT. This translates into CASRAGTNEKLFF.

This clonotype came up a few times. This chain uses TRBV20-1 with TRBJ1-3, with a weak D call TRBD1 (5 bases). Trimming shortened V by 1 base and J by 4 bases, and 8 bases separated the two germline ends. Germline V gives CDR1 DFQATT, CDR2 SNEGSKA (reference sequence). The CDR3 length is 13 residues. CDR3 amino acids: CSARVAGGNTIYF. DNA of the CDR3: TGCAGTGCTAGAGTGGCAGGGGGAAACACCATATATTTT.

This clonotype was counted at least ten times. The V call is TRBV7-2, the J call TRBJ1-6, with D uncertain. The germline V gene has CDR1 SGHTA and CDR2 FQGNSA. The CDR3 length is 13 residues. The germline V and J ends were trimmed by 6 bases and 7 bases, with 10 bases remaining between them. The CDR3 DNA sequence: TGTGCCAGCAGTCCGGACCGGAATTCACCCCTCCACTTT. This gives the protein CASSPDRNSPLHF.

About this clonotype: A junction boundary mismatches the germline segment, possibly from a read error. The chain employs TRBV12-3 or TRBV12-4 and TRBJ2-7, with D possibly being TRBD2 (6 bases). The CDR3 loop spans 10 amino acids. This CDR3 is CSGVDYEQYF. The CDR3, as DNA: TGCTCGGGGGTAGACTACGAGCAGTACTTC.